The 21 T cell receptor beta chains given below trace back to one sample, sequenced in a study of cytomegalovirus exposure and HLA in healthy donors. The primer mix had 60 Vbeta and 13 Jbeta primers. Produced via immunoSEQ multiplex PCR; TCRdb's table is partial and in-frame only. In the table there are about 140,000 clones, around four fifths of which are singletons. Sequencing input: PBMCs. These receptors originate from an older woman in good health and CMV-seropositive.

The genes are TRBV5-1 and TRBJ1-1; D gene ambiguous. The CDR3 contains 12 residues. V was trimmed by 1 base and J by 2 bases, leaving 3 bases between them. Germline values: CDR1 SGHRS, CDR2 YFSETQ. The chain's CDR3 is CASSLSNTEAFF. In nucleotides, the CDR3 is TGCGCCAGCAGCTTGTCAAACACTGAAGCTTTCTTT.

As for this clone: Other DNA sequences in this specimen translate into the identical CDR3. The CDR3 sequence: CASSPDRAQPQHF. As DNA, the CDR3 is TGTGCCAGCTCACCTGACAGAGCTCAGCCCCAGCATTTT. The gene calls are TRBV18 and TRBJ1-5, with D perhaps TRBD1 (5 bases). Trimming took off 3 bases at V and 6 bases at J, with 9 bases between the two ends. The germline CDR1 and CDR2 sequences are KGHSH and LQKENI. This CDR3 is built from 13 residues.

In regard to this clone: The sample has other DNA sequences that encode this CDR3 too. CDR3 bases: TGCAGCGTTGCGACTAGCGGGATCAGATCAGATACGCAGTATTTT. Its translation: CSVATSGIRSDTQYF. This chain uses TRBV29-1 with TRBJ2-3; TRBD2 matches 11 bases. This CDR3 contains 15 residues. V trimming: 4 bases; J trimming: 4 bases; junction bases outside the gene matches: 7. CDR1 and CDR2 (germline): SQVTM, ANQGSEA.

The V call is TRBV27, the J call TRBJ2-1; 8 nucleotides agree with TRBD1. J gave up 5 bases and V 3 bases, and 3 bases lay outside the gene matches. This CDR3 is 14 amino acids long. The germline gives CDR1 MNHEY, CDR2 SMNVEV (reference sequence). CDR3 in amino acids: CASSLQGANNEQFF. CDR3 coding DNA: TGTGCCAGCAGTTTGCAGGGGGCTAACAATGAGCAGTTCTTC.

This clone was counted a single time. The chain combines TRBV5-4 with TRBJ2-1; 7 nucleotides align to TRBD2. This CDR3 is built from 16 residues. Per the germline V gene, CDR1 is SGHNT and CDR2 is YYREEE (reference sequence). V shed 4 bases and J 5 bases; nucleotides not matched to a gene: 12. CDR3 DNA: TGTGCCAGCAGCCCCTCGGGCGGGAGAACCGACAATGAGCAGTTCTTC. Residues: CASSPSGGRTDNEQFF.

The rearrangement links TRBV7-2 to TRBJ1-1, with D possibly matching TRBD1 (6 bases). Trimming removed 6 bases from V and 2 bases from J, with 13 bases in between. CDR1 and CDR2 (germline): SGHTA, FQGNSA. CDR3 length: 14 amino acids. The CDR3 here is CASSPRGFNTEAFF. DNA of the CDR3: TGTGCCAGCAGTCCCAGGGGATTCAACACTGAAGCTTTCTTT.

This sequence joins TRBV7-9 and TRBJ2-5, with D possibly TRBD1 on 6 matching bases. The CDR3 is made up of 14 amino acids. Germline V gene sequence: CDR1 SEHNR, CDR2 FQNEAQ (reference sequence). With 0 bases removed from V and 7 bases from J, the gap between germline ends came to 12 bases. For the CDR3, the DNA is TGTGCCAGCAGCTTAGCGGTGGGGGCAGGGACCCAGTACTTC. It encodes CASSLAVGAGTQYF.

The chain joins TRBV5-1 to TRBJ2-7; TRBD2 matches at 13 bases. The V gene's germline CDR1 is SGHRS and CDR2 YFSETQ. The CDR3 runs to 14 residues. Trimming at V came to 5 bases and at J to 4 bases, leaving 3 bases not matched to a gene. CDR3 amino acids: CASSEGLAGYEQYF. The CDR3 DNA is TGCGCCAGCAGTGAGGGACTAGCGGGGTACGAGCAGTACTTC. The variable domain in full, completed from reference TRBV5-1 and TRBJ2-7, reads KAGVTQTPRYLIKTRGQQVTLSCSPISGHRSVSWYQQTPGQGLQFLFEYFSETQRNKGNFPGRFSGRQFSNSRSEMNVSTLELGDSALYLCASSEGLAGYEQYFGPGTRLTVT.

The rearrangement joins TRBV28 to TRBJ1-5; TRBD1 might be the D (6 bases). CDR3 length: 13 amino acids. Germline V gene data show CDR1 as MDHEN and CDR2 as SYDVKM. V was shortened by 6 bases and J by 1 base, with 7 bases between the two germline ends. CDR3 loop: CASRQGSNQPQHF. The CDR3 DNA sequence: TGTGCCAGCAGACAGGGCAGCAATCAGCCCCAGCATTTT.

The chain joins TRBV27 to TRBJ2-7; D is possibly TRBD2 (6 bases). V was trimmed by 4 bases and J by 6 bases, leaving 13 bases between them. CDR1 and CDR2 from the germline V gene are MNHEY and SMNVEV (reference sequence). The CDR3 covers 13 residues. The CDR3 region is CASSYERGGEQYF. The CDR3 region has the DNA TGTGCCAGCAGTTACGAGAGGGGAGGCGAGCAGTACTTC.

The chain links TRBV2 to TRBJ2-3, with 10 bases identical to TRBD2. Unmatched junction bases numbered 2, after V lost 4 bases and J lost 1 base. Per the germline V gene, CDR1 is SNHLY and CDR2 is FYNNEI. This CDR3 spans 15 amino acids. The CDR3: CASSALAGGTDTQYF. In DNA form, the CDR3 reads TGTGCCAGCAGTGCCCTAGCGGGAGGCACAGATACGCAGTATTTT.

The J gene is TRBJ2-7, the V gene TRBV29-1, with D possibly matching TRBD1 (6 bases). The V end lost 6 bases, the J end lost 4 bases, and 22 bases lay between the germline ends. CDR3 length: 15 amino acids. Germline V gives CDR1 SQVTM, CDR2 ANQGSEA. CDR3 residues: CSVLGSETGAYEQYF. DNA for the CDR3: TGCAGCGTGCTTGGTTCCGAGACAGGTGCATACGAGCAGTACTTC.

The J gene is TRBJ2-7, the V gene TRBV4-3; 7 nucleotides match TRBD1. There are 15 residues in the CDR3. CDR1 LGHNA and CDR2 YSLEER come from the germline V gene. The J segment lost 4 bases and the V segment lost 0 bases, leaving 6 bases of the junction unmatched. The CDR3: CASSQERGQTYEQYF. The CDR3 DNA is TGCGCCAGCAGCCAAGAGAGGGGGCAAACTTACGAGCAGTACTTC.

This chain links TRBV4-3 with TRBJ2-1; perhaps TRBD1 as D (5 bases). Germline V CDR1 and CDR2: LGHNA, YSLEER. The CDR3 totals 18 residues. Trimming left V 0 bases short and J 3 bases short, with 18 bases between. The CDR3 DNA follows: TGCGCCAGCAGCCAAGATCCTAATACCCTTAGGGGCTACAATGAGCAGTTCTTC. Translation gives CASSQDPNTLRGYNEQFF.

V and J are TRBV29-1 and TRBJ1-4, with 10 bases aligning to TRBD1. The CDR3 sequence is 12 residues long. V gave up 7 bases and J gave up 7 bases; unmatched junction bases: 3. The germline V gene encodes CDR1 SQVTM and CDR2 ANQGSEA. For the CDR3, the DNA is TGCAGCGGCCGGGACAGGGGTGAAAAACTGTTTTTT. It encodes CSGRDRGEKLFF.

V usage is TRBV5-5 and J usage is TRBJ1-2; tentatively, D is TRBD1 (5 bases). This CDR3 region has 13 residues. Per the germline V gene, CDR1 is SGHKS and CDR2 is YYEKEE (reference sequence). Trimming removed 4 bases at V and 3 bases at J, with 10 bases between. The CDR3: CASSLPGDYGYTF. CDR3 in DNA: TGTGCCAGCAGCCTACCGGGGGACTATGGCTACACCTTC.

This chain links TRBV9 with TRBJ2-1; D perhaps matches TRBD1 (7 bases). Trimming took 4 bases from V and 6 from J, leaving 20 bases between them. The CDR3 runs 16 residues. Germline-derived CDR1 and CDR2 are SGDLS and YYNGEE. This CDR3 is CASSPVGGGGGNEQFF. The CDR3 DNA sequence: TGTGCCAGCAGCCCAGTAGGAGGGGGCGGAGGCAATGAGCAGTTCTTC.

The rearrangement joins TRBV19 to TRBJ2-3; TRBD2 is a possible D gene (5 bases). The CDR3 extends over 15 amino acids. In germline, CDR1 is LNHDA, CDR2 SQIVND (reference sequence). The V end was cut by 4 bases, the J end by 3 bases, with 14 bases between. CDR3 sequence: CASSTSTGITDTQYF. The CDR3 DNA follows: TGTGCCAGTAGTACCTCCACGGGAATAACAGATACGCAGTATTTT.

The chain uses TRBV28 and TRBJ2-2; D perhaps matches TRBD2 (7 bases). This CDR3 is built from 14 residues. Trimming left V 5 bases short and J 6 bases short, with 13 bases between. Germline CDR1 and CDR2: MDHEN and SYDVKM. The chain's CDR3 is CASSPGGAPGELFF. The CDR3 DNA is TGTGCCAGCAGTCCTGGGGGGGCGCCCGGGGAGCTGTTTTTT.

This clone was counted a few times. This chain joins TRBV6-5 and TRBJ2-3; 10 nucleotides align to TRBD1. The CDR3 is made up of 16 amino acids. Germline V gene sequence: CDR1 MNHEY, CDR2 SVGAGI. Trimming at V came to 2 bases and at J to 4 bases, leaving 6 bases not matched to a gene. The CDR3: CASSYLGTGAADTQYF. The CDR3 bases are TGTGCCAGCAGTTACCTTGGGACAGGGGCTGCAGATACGCAGTATTTT.

This chain connects TRBV5-1 to TRBJ1-1; 7 positions match TRBD1. V gave up 5 bases and J gave up 10 bases; unmatched junction bases: 8. Germline V gene lookup returns CDR1 SGHRS and CDR2 YFSETQ. CDR3 length: 12 amino acids. This CDR3 reads CASSQDRAPAFF. The CDR3 DNA reads TGCGCCAGCAGTCAAGACAGGGCCCCAGCTTTCTTT.